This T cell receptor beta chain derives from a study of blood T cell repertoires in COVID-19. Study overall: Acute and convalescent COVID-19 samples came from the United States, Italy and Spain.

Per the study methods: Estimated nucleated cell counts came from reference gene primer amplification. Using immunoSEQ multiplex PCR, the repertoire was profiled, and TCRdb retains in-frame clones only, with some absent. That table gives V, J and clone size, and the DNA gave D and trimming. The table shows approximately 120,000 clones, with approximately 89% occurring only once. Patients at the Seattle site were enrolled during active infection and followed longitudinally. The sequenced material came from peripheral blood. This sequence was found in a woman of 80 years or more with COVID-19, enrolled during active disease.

The chain's CDR3 is CATSDTQGLRHNEQFF. The CDR3 bases are TGTGCCACCAGTGATACACAGGGTCTCAGGCACAATGAGCAGTTCTTC. The chain carries TRBV24-1 and TRBJ2-1, with D perhaps TRBD1 (6 bases). The CDR3 is 16 residues long. Germline CDR1 and CDR2: KGHDR and SFDVKD. Trimming left V 3 bases short and J 5 bases short, with 16 bases between.